A single sample gave rise to the 13 T cell receptor beta chains below, sequenced in a study of blood T cell repertoires in COVID-19. The repertoire was sequenced with immunoSEQ multiplex PCR; TCRdb's copy has only in-frame clones and lacks some. Among around 480,000 clones listed, approximately 88% were seen once. Specimen: peripheral blood. The receptors shown here come from a woman aged 45 to 65 with COVID-19, enrolled during active disease.

This chain links TRBV19 with TRBJ1-5; D uncertain. This CDR3 has 13 amino acids. The germline V and J ends were trimmed by 6 bases and 5 bases, with 11 bases remaining between them. The germline V gene encodes CDR1 LNHDA and CDR2 SQIVND (reference sequence). CDR3 DNA: TGTGCCAGTAGCCCTGGTAGTCATCAGCCCCAGCATTTT. Translation: CASSPGSHQPQHF.

The chain joins TRBV6-5 to TRBJ2-7; 8 positions agree with TRBD1. The V gene's germline CDR1 is MNHEY and CDR2 SVGAGI. V shed 6 bases, J shed 4 bases, and the junction held 8 bases outside the gene matches. The CDR3 has 14 residues. CDR3 in amino acids: CASSRDRSVYEQYF. CDR3 DNA sequence: TGTGCCAGCAGCAGGGACAGGTCTGTTTACGAGCAGTACTTC.

The CDR3 sequence is CASSQGGGHRVNTEAFF. As DNA, the CDR3 is TGTGCCAGCAGCCAAGGGGGCGGGCACCGGGTGAACACTGAAGCTTTCTTT. The V and J genes are TRBV9 and TRBJ1-1; 7 bases agree with TRBD1. The CDR3 runs 17 residues. The V gene end was trimmed by 4 bases and the J gene end by 0 bases; junction bases not matched to a gene: 12. Germline values: CDR1 SGDLS, CDR2 YYNGEE.

This chain uses TRBV6-6 with TRBJ1-2; a weak D match, TRBD1 (6 bases). With 0 bases removed from V and 8 bases from J, the gap between germline ends came to 13 bases. CDR1 is MNHNY, CDR2 SVGAGI, per germline (reference sequence). This CDR3 is 14 amino acids long. The CDR3 nucleotides read TGTGCCAGCAGTTACTCCACCGAAGGGGGAGGCTACACCTTC. It codes for CASSYSTEGGGYTF.

The V and J genes are TRBV7-6 and TRBJ2-7; a possible D gene is TRBD2 (6 bases). Trimming took 1 base from V and 7 from J, leaving 8 bases between them. This CDR3 region has 12 residues. In germline, CDR1 is SGHVS, CDR2 FNYEAQ. The CDR3 reads CASSLVRGEQYF. The CDR3 DNA reads TGTGCCAGCAGCTTAGTCCGGGGGGAGCAGTACTTC.

This chain joins TRBV19 and TRBJ2-3; 8 positions agree with TRBD2. The CDR3 has 18 residues. Trimming removed 1 base from V and 2 bases from J; junction bases left unmatched: 11. From germline, CDR1 is LNHDA and CDR2 SQIVND (reference sequence). The CDR3 sequence: CASSIVPLAVPFTDTQYF. In DNA form, the CDR3 reads TGTGCCAGTAGTATAGTCCCACTAGCGGTCCCCTTCACAGATACGCAGTATTTT.

The chain employs TRBV7-2 and TRBJ2-1; 7 nucleotides align to TRBD2. Unmatched junction bases numbered 7, after V lost 1 base and J lost 7 bases. The CDR3 length is 15 residues. CDR1 is SGHTA, CDR2 FQGNSA, per germline. CDR3 nucleotides: TGTGCCAGCAGCTTAGATTGGGGGGGTCGGAATGAGCAGTTCTTC. It translates to CASSLDWGGRNEQFF. Supplemented by reference TRBV7-2 and TRBJ2-1, the full variable domain reads GAGVSQSPSNKVTEKGKDVELRCDPISGHTALYWYRQSLGQGLEFLIYFQGNSAPDKSGLPSDRFSAERTGGSVSTLTIQRTQQEDSAVYLCASSLDWGGRNEQFFGPGTRLTVL.

CDR3 residues: CASSSPLRWTGDYTF. The DNA of the CDR3 is TGTGCCAGCAGCTCCCCTCTTAGATGGACAGGGGACTACACCTTC. V and J are TRBV11-2 and TRBJ1-2, with TRBD1 matching 9 bases. V was pared by 4 bases and J by 10 bases, with 13 bases of the junction left unmatched. The CDR3 consists of 15 residues. CDR1 SGHAT and CDR2 FQNNGV come from the germline V gene.

V and J are TRBV2 and TRBJ1-5, with D uncertain. The CDR3 is made up of 13 amino acids. From germline, CDR1 is SNHLY and CDR2 FYNNEI. Trimming left V 7 bases short and J 4 bases short, with 11 bases between. CDR3: CASMGDLNQPQHF. The CDR3 coding sequence is TGTGCCAGCATGGGAGATTTAAATCAGCCCCAGCATTTT. Variable domain in full (rest from reference TRBV2 and TRBJ1-5): EPEVTQTPSHQVTQMGQEVILRCVPISNHLYFYWYRQILGQKVEFLVSFYNNEISEKSEIFDDQFSVERPDGSNFTLKIRSTKLEDSAMYFCASMGDLNQPQHFGDGTRLSIL.

The DNA of the CDR3 is TGTGCCAGCAGCCCTGGCCCAGGGGACCTCTACGAGCAGTACTTC. It is translated as CASSPGPGDLYEQYF. The chain links TRBV7-8 to TRBJ2-7; a possible D gene is TRBD1 (6 bases). CDR1 and CDR2 from the germline V gene are SGHVS and FQNEAQ. This CDR3 is built from 15 residues. Deletions cut 5 bases from V and 3 bases from J, with 17 bases between. The complete variable domain, with remaining parts taken from reference TRBV7-8 and TRBJ2-7, reads GAGVSQSPRYKVAKRGQDVALRCDPISGHVSLFWYQQALGQGPEFLTYFQNEAQLDKSGLPSDRFFAERPEGSVSTLKIQRTQQEDSAVYLCASSPGPGDLYEQYFGPGTRLTVT.

The table lists this clone with a count of one. The CDR3 region is CASGSDRFSNQPQHF. CDR3 DNA: TGTGCCAGCGGATCGGACAGGTTTAGCAATCAGCCCCAGCATTTT. The V and J genes are TRBV7-9 and TRBJ1-5; 7 nucleotides agree with TRBD1. Germline V gene data show CDR1 as SEHNR and CDR2 as FQNEAQ (reference sequence). The ends lost 8 bases at V and 0 bases at J; junction bases unmatched: 7. The CDR3 length is 15 residues.

This clone appeared once. V and J are TRBV19 and TRBJ2-5; TRBD2 matches 10 bases. Germline CDR1 LNHDA, CDR2 SQIVND (reference sequence). The CDR3 is 16 amino acids. V was pared by 4 bases and J by 3 bases, with 8 bases of the junction left unmatched. DNA of the CDR3: TGTGCCAGTAGTAGCGAGATAGCGGGGGGCGAAGAGACCCAGTACTTC. Translating gives CASSSEIAGGEETQYF.

To note about this clone: Other nucleotide sequences in the sample specify the same CDR3. V and J are TRBV6-5 and TRBJ1-2; tentative D call: TRBD1 (5 bases). V was trimmed by 7 bases and J by 4 bases, leaving 16 bases between them. CDR1 MNHEY and CDR2 SVGAGI come from the germline V gene. CDR3 length: 14 amino acids. As DNA, the CDR3 is TGTGCCAGCAAAGGGGATCGAGGCGTCTATGGCTACACCTTC. It translates to CASKGDRGVYGYTF.